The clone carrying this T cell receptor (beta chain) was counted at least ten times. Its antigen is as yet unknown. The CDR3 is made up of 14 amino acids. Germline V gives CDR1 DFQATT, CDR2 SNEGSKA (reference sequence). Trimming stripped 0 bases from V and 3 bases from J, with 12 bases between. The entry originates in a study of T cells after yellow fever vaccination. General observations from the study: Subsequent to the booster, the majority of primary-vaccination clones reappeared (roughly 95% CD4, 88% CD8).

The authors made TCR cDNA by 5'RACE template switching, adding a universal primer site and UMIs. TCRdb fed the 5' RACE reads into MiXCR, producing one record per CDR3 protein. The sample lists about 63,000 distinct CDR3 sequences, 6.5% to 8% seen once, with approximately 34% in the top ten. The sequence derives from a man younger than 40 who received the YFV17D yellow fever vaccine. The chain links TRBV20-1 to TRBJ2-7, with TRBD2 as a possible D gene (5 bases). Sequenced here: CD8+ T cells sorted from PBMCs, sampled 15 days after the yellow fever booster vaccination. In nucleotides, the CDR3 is TGCAGTGCTAGAGATGAAACTAGATTCTACGAGCAGTACTTC. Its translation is CSARDETRFYEQYF.